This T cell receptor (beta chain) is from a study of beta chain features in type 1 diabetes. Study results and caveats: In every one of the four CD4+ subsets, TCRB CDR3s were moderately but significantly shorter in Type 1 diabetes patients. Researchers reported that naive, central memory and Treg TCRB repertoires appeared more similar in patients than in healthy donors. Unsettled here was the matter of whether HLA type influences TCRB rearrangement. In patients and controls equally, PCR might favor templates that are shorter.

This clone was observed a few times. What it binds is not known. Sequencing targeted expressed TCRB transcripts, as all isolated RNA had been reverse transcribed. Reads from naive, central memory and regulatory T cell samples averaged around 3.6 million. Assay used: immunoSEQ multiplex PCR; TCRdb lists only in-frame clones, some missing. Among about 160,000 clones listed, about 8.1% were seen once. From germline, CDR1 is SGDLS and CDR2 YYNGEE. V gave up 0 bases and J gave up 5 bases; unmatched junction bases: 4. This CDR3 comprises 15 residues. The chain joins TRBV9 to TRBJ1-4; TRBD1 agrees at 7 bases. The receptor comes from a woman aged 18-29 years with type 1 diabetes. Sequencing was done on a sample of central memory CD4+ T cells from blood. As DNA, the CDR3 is TGTGCCAGCAGCGTAGAGACAGGGAGGAATGAAAAACTGTTTTTT. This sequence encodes CASSVETGRNEKLFF.